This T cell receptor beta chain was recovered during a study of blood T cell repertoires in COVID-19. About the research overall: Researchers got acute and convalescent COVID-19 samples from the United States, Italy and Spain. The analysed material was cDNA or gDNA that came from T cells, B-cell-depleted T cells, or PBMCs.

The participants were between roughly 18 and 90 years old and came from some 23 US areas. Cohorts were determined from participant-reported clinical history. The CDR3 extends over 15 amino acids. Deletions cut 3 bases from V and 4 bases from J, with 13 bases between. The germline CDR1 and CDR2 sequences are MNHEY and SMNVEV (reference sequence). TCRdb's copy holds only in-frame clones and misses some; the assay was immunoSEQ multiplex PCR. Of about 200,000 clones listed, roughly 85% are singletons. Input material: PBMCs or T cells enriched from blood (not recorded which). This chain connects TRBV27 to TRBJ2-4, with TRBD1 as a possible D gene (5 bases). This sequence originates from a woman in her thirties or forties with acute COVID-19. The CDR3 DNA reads TGTGCCAGCAGTTTCCGCACCTCAGGGAAAAACATTCAGTACTTC. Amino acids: CASSFRTSGKNIQYF.